The 3 T cell receptor beta chains given below trace back to one sample, sequenced in a study of blood T cells in healthy people across ages. Primers used in a second PCR of about 6 to 12 cycles were a sample-barcoded 5' primer and a J-beta primer mix. TCRdb recomputed calls from the 5' RACE reads with MiXCR, one row per CDR3 protein. Here the sample spans about 1,800,000 distinct CDR3 sequences, roughly 30% being singletons. Material for sequencing was blood. These receptors came from a woman aged 25 to 39 in good health.

This clonotype occurred once. The chain links TRBV10-2 to TRBJ1-1; possible D gene TRBD1, 5 bases. This CDR3 has 12 residues. CDR1 is WSHSY and CDR2 is SAAADI in the germline V gene. Deletions cut 8 bases from V and 7 bases from J, with 14 bases between. The CDR3 DNA sequence: TGCGCCAGCTCTCCGGGACTGTATGAAGCTTTCTTT. Translating it yields CASSPGLYEAFF.

Ten or more counts support this clonotype. The V gene is TRBV9, the J gene TRBJ2-7; 8 bases agree with TRBD2. CDR1 is SGDLS, CDR2 YYNGEE, per germline. The trim removed 2 bases at V and 3 bases at J, leaving 4 bases unmatched. The CDR3 runs 14 residues. DNA for the CDR3: TGTGCCAGCAGCGTGAGCGGGAGAAACTACGAGCAGTACTTC. Amino acid sequence: CASSVSGRNYEQYF.

J is TRBJ1-1 and V is TRBV7-9; TRBD1 might be the D (5 bases). V shed 3 bases and J shed 5 bases, with 10 bases lying between them. The CDR3 is made up of 13 amino acids. The V gene's germline CDR1 is SEHNR and CDR2 FQNEAQ (reference sequence). The CDR3 DNA reads as TGTGCCAGCAGCTTCGGGGCTTGGACTGAAGCTTTCTTT. As protein: CASSFGAWTEAFF.